This TCR beta chain was captured by sequencing in a study of T cell responses to AZD1222 COVID-19 vaccine (dated by TCRdb to the early 2020s). At the level of the whole study: Because spike-specific TCR depth and breadth did not differ between the two schedules, AZD1222 recipients who got a second dose at roughly 4 weeks were pooled with those who got a second dose at roughly 12 weeks. Enrollment into the trials was organized by age into subgroups of 18-55, 56-69 and 70-plus years, and those subgroups contained roughly 160, 29 and 62 TCR-sequenced participants, respectively. A total of 230 to 250 trial participants underwent TCR sequencing, of whom roughly 210 had received two doses of AZD1222 and 26 had received two doses of the MenACWY control vaccine.

Paper-wide results and their limitations: No day 14 peak-response samples were available, so repertoires were characterized only after the peak T cell response. Only a handful of AZD1222 recipients were SARS-CoV-2 seropositive at baseline, limiting conclusions about previously exposed vaccinees. CD4 TCRs associated with the vaccine covered the entire spike protein, and the dominant responses were in regions 160-218 and 743-854. In the small 56-69-year group, the increase in depth fell short of significance, most likely because of low power. Participants were mostly white British, with more females than males. The authors suggested clonal diversity may have been underestimated. Nearly half of unique spike-specific TCRs reportedly recognized epitopes outside regions mutated in the B.1.351 and B.1.1.7 variants. After two AZD1222 doses, both the breadth and the depth of spike-specific TCRs were significantly higher than at day 0 and than in MenACWY recipients.

Points on this clone: It has no known antigen specificity. Base qualities are not provided; no much larger clone lies one nucleotide away.

V is shortened by 2 bases, J by 5 bases, and the region joining them spans 12 bases. The germline V gene (reference sequence) sets CDR1 to MNHEY and CDR2 to SMNVEV. From its cysteine to its phenylalanine, the CDR3 spans 15 amino acids. Solely the CDR3 DNA is kept, with 45 bases framed from the first base. This sample's time point label indicates: baseline before first vaccination. Vaccinee samples were obtained from the UK trials COV001 and COV002, which included a single-blind randomized controlled phase 2/3 trial of AZD1222 (ChAdOx1 nCoV-19) in healthy adults. For TCRbeta chain sequencing, PBMC samples were collected from trial participants at day 0 and at day 28 after the second dose. The CDR3 regions of human TCRbeta chains were analyzed by immunosequencing. The authors' pipeline ran thus. TCRs in the repertoires were matched against a reference library of SARS-CoV-2-specific TCRs that had been generated with the MIRA antigen-specificity platform. Breadth meant the fraction of unique TCRs that were SARS-CoV-2-associated, whereas depth meant the fraction of total T cells that were SARS-CoV-2-associated. Using the MIRA data, each spike-specific TCR was assigned both to the spike region to which the TCR was reactive and to a CD4 or CD8 class. Log10-transformed breadth and depth values were compared by one-way ANOVA with Sidak's multiple comparisons tests. The table was pulled from immuneACCESS by TCRdb, which kept in-frame rearrangements only. Such tables lose some clones; where checked, under half of the loss comes from unresolved V genes, and the rest has no known cause. Clone size and the V and J calls come from that table; the DNA yielded D and trimming. A total of 90,000 to 150,000 clones appear in this sample, roughly nine tenths of them only once. Clones ranked in the top ten supply roughly 2.3% of the sample.

The source is an adult in good health. Sequenced here: peripheral blood, sampled on day 0 of AZD1222 vaccination. This receptor chain uses TRBV27 and TRBJ1-4; the D gene is unclear. The sequenced DNA: TGTGCCAGCAGTTTAAGAACAGCCCCGAATGAAAAACTGTTTTTT. This codes for CASSLRTAPNEKLFF.